This TCR beta chain was identified during a study of OX40 agonist ivuxolimab in advanced cancers. TCRdb's table, derived via immunoSEQ multiplex PCR, lists solely in-frame clones and lacks some. The sample gives approximately 71,000 clones, about 82% of which show up once; approximately 10% is in the top ten. Germline assignment: CDR1 SGDLS and CDR2 YYNGEE. This CDR3 has 14 residues. V shed 4 bases and J 10 bases; nucleotides not matched to a gene: 10. The V gene is TRBV9, the J gene TRBJ2-1; TRBD2 matches 8 bases. This sequence was found in an adult with an advanced solid tumor such as melanoma, head and neck, liver or kidney cancer. Sample: CD4+ or CD8+ T cells sorted from blood, taken in a trial of the OX40 agonist ivuxolimab. For the CDR3, the DNA is TGTGCCAGCAGCCCTCGGACTAGCCAGGGGGAGCAGTTCTTC. It encodes CASSPRTSQGEQFF.